This T cell receptor beta chain was captured in a study of early T cells in non-severe SARS-CoV-2 infection. Background on the study: Sequencing targeted bulk RNA from unsorted whole blood, leaving chains unpaired.

The library protocol tagged individual cDNA molecules with unique molecular identifiers. TCRdb itself ran the 5' RACE reads through MiXCR, one entry per CDR3 protein. Of 35,000 to 45,000 distinct CDR3 sequences in the sample, 3% to 4% are singletons; the top ten hold 9% to 10%. Findings of the study overall: Reliance on VDJdb matching favored anti-spike CD8 responses; private and CD4 specificities were missed.

For this clonotype: The antigen remains unidentified.

The germline V and J ends were trimmed by 0 bases and 8 bases, with 5 bases remaining between them. The CDR3 length is 12 residues. CDR1 is SEHNR and CDR2 is FQNEAQ in the germline V gene (reference sequence). The origin of this receptor is an adult who was a healthcare worker with PCR-confirmed SARS-CoV-2 infection or an uninfected control (not recorded which). The specimen sequenced was whole blood. This chain joins TRBV7-9 and TRBJ2-1; D is unresolved. The CDR3 loop reads CASSLALDEQFF. DNA of the CDR3: TGTGCCAGCAGCTTAGCGTTAGATGAGCAGTTCTTC.